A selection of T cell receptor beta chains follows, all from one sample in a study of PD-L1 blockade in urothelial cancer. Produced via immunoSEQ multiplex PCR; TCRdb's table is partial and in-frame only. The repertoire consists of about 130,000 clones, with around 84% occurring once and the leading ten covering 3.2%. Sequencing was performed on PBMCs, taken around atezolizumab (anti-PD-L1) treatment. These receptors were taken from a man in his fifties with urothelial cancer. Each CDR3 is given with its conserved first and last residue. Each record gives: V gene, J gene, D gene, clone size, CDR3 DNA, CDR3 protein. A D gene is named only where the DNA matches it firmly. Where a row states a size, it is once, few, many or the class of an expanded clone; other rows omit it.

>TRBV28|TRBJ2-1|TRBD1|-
TGTGCCAGCAGGGGAGGGACAGGGGCCTACAATGAGCAGTTCTTC
CASRGGTGAYNEQFF
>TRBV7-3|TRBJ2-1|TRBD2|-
TGTGCCAGCAGCCCCCAGCAGGGACTAGCGGGAGGGCCGGGGGAGCAGTTCTTC
CASSPQQGLAGGPGEQFF
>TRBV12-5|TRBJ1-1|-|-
TGTGCTAGTGGTTTGGGGACTTCCTTGAATGAAGCTTTCTTT
CASGLGTSLNEAFF
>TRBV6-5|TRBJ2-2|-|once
TGTGCCAGCAGTTACTCGAGGGGGAGCGGGGAGCTGTTTTTT
CASSYSRGSGELFF
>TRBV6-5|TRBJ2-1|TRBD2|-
TGTGCCAGCAGAGTAGCGGGAGGTTCGGAGCAGTTCTTC
CASRVAGGSEQFF
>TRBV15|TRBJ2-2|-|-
TGTGCCACCAGCAGAGGGGGAACTAGAGGGGAGCTGTTTTTT
CATSRGGTRGELFF
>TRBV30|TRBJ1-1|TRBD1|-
TGTGCCTGGAGTGTAAAGGGGGCGGGCACTGAAGCTTTCTTT
CAWSVKGAGTEAFF
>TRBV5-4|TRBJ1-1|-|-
TGTGCCAGCAGCCCTAGGTATGGGGCTTTCTTT
CASSPRYGAFF
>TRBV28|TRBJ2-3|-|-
TGTGCCAGCACACAGGCGGGCACAGATACGCAGTATTTT
CASTQAGTDTQYF
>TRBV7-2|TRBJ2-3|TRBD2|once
TGTGCCAGCAGCCCCTTGCGTAGCGGGGTTAGCACAGATACGCAGTATTTT
CASSPLRSGVSTDTQYF
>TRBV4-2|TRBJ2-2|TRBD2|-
TGTGCCAGCAGCCAGGCGGGAGCCAACACCGGGGAACTGTTTTTT
CASSQAGANTGELFF
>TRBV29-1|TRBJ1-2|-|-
TGCAGCGTTGAATGGAGGAATGGCTACACCTTC
CSVEWRNGYTF
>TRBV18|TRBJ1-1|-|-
TGTGCCAGCTCACACGGAGAGAACACTGAAGCTTTCTTT
CASSHGENTEAFF
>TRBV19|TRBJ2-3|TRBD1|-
TGTGCCAGTAGAATTAGGACAGGGGGCGCAGATACGCAGTATTTT
CASRIRTGGADTQYF
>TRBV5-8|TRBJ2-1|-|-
TGTGCCAGCAGCTTGACAGGAACAGGACAGTTCTTC
CASSLTGTGQFF
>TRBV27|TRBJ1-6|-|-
TGTGCCAGCAACCGGGGTCGGGATTCACCCCTCCACTTT
CASNRGRDSPLHF
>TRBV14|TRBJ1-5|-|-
TGTGCCAGCAGCCAAGGCTATAGCAATCAGCCCCAGCATTTT
CASSQGYSNQPQHF
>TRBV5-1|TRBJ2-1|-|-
TGCGCCAGCCCTGCGAGTAATGAGCAGTTCTTC
CASPASNEQFF
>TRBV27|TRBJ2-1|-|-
TGTGCCAGCAGTTTATATGGGAGGGGGAGGGGTTACAATGAGCAGTTCTTC
CASSLYGRGRGYNEQFF
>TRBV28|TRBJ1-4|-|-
TGTGCCAGCAGTTGGGGGGGTGAAAAACTGTTTTTT
CASSWGGEKLFF
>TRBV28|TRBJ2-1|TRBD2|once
TGTGCCAGCACAGACTTTGCCGGGAGGGACGAGCAGTTCTTC
CASTDFAGRDEQFF
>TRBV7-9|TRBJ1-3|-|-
TGTGCCAGCAGCTACAGGGTCGGGTCTGGAAACACCATATATTTT
CASSYRVGSGNTIYF
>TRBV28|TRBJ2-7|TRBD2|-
TGTGCCAGCAGTTTAGGGACTAGCGGGGGTTTATACGAGCAGTACTTC
CASSLGTSGGLYEQYF
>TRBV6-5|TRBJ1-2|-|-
TGTGCCAGCAGCCAAACTAACTATGGCTACACCTTC
CASSQTNYGYTF
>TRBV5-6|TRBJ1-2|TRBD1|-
TGTGCCAGCAGCGCAGCGAACAGGGGGCGCGGTGGCTACACCTTC
CASSAANRGRGGYTF
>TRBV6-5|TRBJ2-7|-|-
TGTGCCAGCAGTAGGAGGACAGCTCGAAACCCCCAGCAGTACTTC
CASSRRTARNPQQYF
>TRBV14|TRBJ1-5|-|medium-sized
TGTGCCAGCAGCCAAGGGTTCAGTGGGCCCCAGCATTTT
CASSQGFSGPQHF
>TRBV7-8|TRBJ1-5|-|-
TGTGCCAGCAGCTTAGCCCCCGGGACAAAAACCCAGCATTTT
CASSLAPGTKTQHF
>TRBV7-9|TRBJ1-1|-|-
TGTGCCAGCAGCTTAGGCCAAGAGACTGAAGCTTTCTTT
CASSLGQETEAFF
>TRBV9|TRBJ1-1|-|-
TGTGCCAGCAGCGCGCTCGGGAACACTGAAGCTTTCTTT
CASSALGNTEAFF
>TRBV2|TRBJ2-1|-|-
TGTGCCAGCAGCAAAAGCGGAGGCTCCTACAATGAGCAGTTCTTC
CASSKSGGSYNEQFF
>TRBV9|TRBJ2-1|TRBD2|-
TGTGCCAGCAGCGCTAGCGGGAGGGCCTACAATGAGCAGTTCTTC
CASSASGRAYNEQFF
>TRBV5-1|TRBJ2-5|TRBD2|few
TGCGCCAGCAGCTTGTCTTCTAGCGGGGTACAAGAGACCCAGTACTTC
CASSLSSSGVQETQYF
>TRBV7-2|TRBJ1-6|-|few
TGTGCCAGCAGTACAGGGTATTCACCCCTCCACTTT
CASSTGYSPLHF
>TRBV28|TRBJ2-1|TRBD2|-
TGTGCCAGCAGTTTAGGGGGCGGGAGGAATGAGCAGTTCTTC
CASSLGGGRNEQFF
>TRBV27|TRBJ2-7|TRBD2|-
TGTGCCAGCAGCGAACTAGCGGAGACCCACGAGCAGTACTTC
CASSELAETHEQYF
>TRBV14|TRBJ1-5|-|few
TGTGCCAGCAGCGCGGGGTTCAATCAGCCCCAGCATTTT
CASSAGFNQPQHF
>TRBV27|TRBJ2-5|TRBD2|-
TGTGCCAGCAGTTTCTTTAGTGGGAGGGCCTCAGAGACCCAGTACTTC
CASSFFSGRASETQYF
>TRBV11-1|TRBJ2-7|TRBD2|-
TGTGCCAGCAGCTTTGGGATACGGGGGGACTACGAGCAGTACTTC
CASSFGIRGDYEQYF
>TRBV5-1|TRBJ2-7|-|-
TGCGCCAGCAGCTTGGCCCTTAACCGAGGGCAGTACTTC
CASSLALNRGQYF
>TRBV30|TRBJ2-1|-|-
TGTGCCTGGAGTGTACCCGGGGTGGCACATGAGCAGTTCTTC
CAWSVPGVAHEQFF
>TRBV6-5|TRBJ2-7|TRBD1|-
TGTGCCAGCAGTCCAGGGGGTTCCTACGAGCAGTACTTC
CASSPGGSYEQYF
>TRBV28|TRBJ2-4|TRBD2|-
TGTGCCAGCAGTTTGGCGGGTGCGGGGGGGAGGGGAGAGCTGGCCAAAAACATTCAGTACTTC
CASSLAGAGGRGELAKNIQYF
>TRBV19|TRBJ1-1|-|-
TGTGCCAGTAGTTGGTCAGGGCTCACTGAAGCTTTCTTT
CASSWSGLTEAFF
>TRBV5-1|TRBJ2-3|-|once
TGCGCCAGCAGCTCTCTAGCGACGGGCACAGATACGCAGTATTTT
CASSSLATGTDTQYF
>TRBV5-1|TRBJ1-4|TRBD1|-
TGCGCCAGCAGCGGGACAGCAACTAATGAAAAACTGTTTTTT
CASSGTATNEKLFF
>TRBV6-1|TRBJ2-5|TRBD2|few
TGTGCCAGCAGTGGACAAACTAGCGGGAGAGAGACCCAGTACTTC
CASSGQTSGRETQYF
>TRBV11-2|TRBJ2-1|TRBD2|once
TGTGCCAGCAGCTTACGTCTCAAAGCTAGCGGGGGATTTTACAATGAGCAGTTCTTC
CASSLRLKASGGFYNEQFF
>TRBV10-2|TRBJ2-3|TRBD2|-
TGCGCCAGCAACCTACTAGCGGGCCGGGGAGATACGCAGTATTTT
CASNLLAGRGDTQYF
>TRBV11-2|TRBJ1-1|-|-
TGTGCCAGCAGCTTAGCAGGTAGTGTGAGGAACACTGAAGCTTTCTTT
CASSLAGSVRNTEAFF
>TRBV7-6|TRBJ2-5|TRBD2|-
TGTGCCAGCAGCGCGACTAGCGGGTACGAAGAGACCCAGTACTTC
CASSATSGYEETQYF
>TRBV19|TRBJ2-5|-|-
TGTGCCAGTAGTCCCGCATCAGGGGCCCAGTACTTC
CASSPASGAQYF
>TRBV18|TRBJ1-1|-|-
TGTGCCAGCTCACCTAACTCAGGGGACACTGAAGCTTTCTTT
CASSPNSGDTEAFF
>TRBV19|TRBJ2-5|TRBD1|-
TGTGCCAGTAGAATGGACAGGGCGGAGACCCAGTACTTC
CASRMDRAETQYF
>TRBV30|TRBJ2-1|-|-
TGTGCCTGGGCCCGACAGTCCTACAATGAGCAGTTCTTC
CAWARQSYNEQFF
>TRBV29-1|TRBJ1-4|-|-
TGCAGCGTCGGGGCAACTAATGAAAAACTGTTTTTT
CSVGATNEKLFF
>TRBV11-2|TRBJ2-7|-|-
TGTGCCAGCAGCTTGAACGGGTACGAGCAGTACTTC
CASSLNGYEQYF
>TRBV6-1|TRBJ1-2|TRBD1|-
TGTGCCAGCAGTCCCCGGGCAGGGGGCAACTATGGCTACACCTTC
CASSPRAGGNYGYTF
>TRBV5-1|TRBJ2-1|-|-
TGCGCCAGCAGCTTGGGCCAACAAAGCTCCTACAATGAGCAGTTCTTC
CASSLGQQSSYNEQFF
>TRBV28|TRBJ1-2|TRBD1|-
TGTGCCAGCAGCTACACCCGGGACAGGGTTTATGGCTACACCTTC
CASSYTRDRVYGYTF